This entry features one T cell receptor (beta chain) sequence. Its specificity is unknown. TCRdb processed the RT-PCR reads anew with MiXCR; each CDR3 protein has one entry. Found here are some 20,000 distinct CDR3 sequences, under 70% of them singletons; the top ten hold roughly 2%. Germline V lookup: CDR1 DFQATT, CDR2 SNEGSKA (reference sequence). V dropped 6 bases and J dropped 1; count of bases not matched to a gene: 11. CDR3 length equals 16 residues. The entry originates in a study of yellow fever vaccine responses in identical twins. Overall study results and limits: Twins reportedly showed a vaccine T cell response that seemed partly convergent and partly personalized.

V gene TRBV20-1 combines with J gene TRBJ2-3, with 9 bases fitting TRBD2. This TCR came from a woman between 18 and 29 years old who received the yellow fever vaccine. The sample was T cells from blood (PBMCs), unsorted or a sorted subset (not recorded which), taken before or after yellow fever vaccination (not recorded which). This chain's CDR3 is CSAPIAGAKRTDTQYF. The CDR3 DNA reads TGCAGTGCCCCGATAGCGGGAGCGAAGCGCACAGATACGCAGTATTTT.